This T cell receptor (beta chain) was found in a study of chemoradiotherapy in HPV16-positive cancers. Repertoires were generated with immunoSEQ multiplex PCR, while TCRdb's copy carries only in-frame clones and drops some. Among 3,000 to 4,000 clones listed, roughly 86% were seen once. CDR3 length: 15 amino acids. V lost 3 bases to trimming and J lost 0 bases, with 11 bases between them. Germline lookup yields CDR1 MNHEY and CDR2 SMNVEV (reference sequence). The receptor comes from a human donor with HPV-associated anogenital cancer. Sequenced here: tumor tissue, sampled from a patient who underwent chemoradiotherapy. J is TRBJ1-1 and V is TRBV27, with D possibly TRBD1 on 5 matching bases. The CDR3 DNA reads as TGTGCCAGCAGTTTCAGGGCGGGGATGAACACTGAAGCTTTCTTT. Translation gives CASSFRAGMNTEAFF.